The rows below give T cell receptor beta chains drawn from one sample of a study of neurological immune-mediated disorders. TCRdb processed the 5' RACE reads anew with MiXCR; each CDR3 protein has one entry. Found here are 25,000 to 35,000 distinct CDR3 sequences, just over 4% of them singletons; the top ten hold roughly 23%. The sample comprised CD4+ T cells from blood. Receptor source: a woman aged 40 to 50 in good health. The CDR3 runs from the conserved cysteine through the conserved F or W. The order of the fields is clone size, J gene, V gene, D gene, CDR3 DNA, CDR3 protein. D genes are given only for firm matches. Size is omitted from some rows. Given values are once, few, many or a class for expanded clones.

clone_size: many
j_call: TRBJ2-4
v_call: TRBV3-1
d_call: TRBD2
cdr3_nt: TGTGCCAGCAGCTCCGGGACACTAGCGGGAACTAAAAACATTCAGTACTTC
cdr3_aa: CASSSGTLAGTKNIQYF

clone_size: .
j_call: TRBJ1-5
v_call: TRBV18
d_call: TRBD1
cdr3_nt: TGTGCCAGCTCACCGCGTGAGACAGGGGGGGATCAGCCCCAGCATTTT
cdr3_aa: CASSPRETGGDQPQHF

clone_size: many
j_call: TRBJ2-5
v_call: TRBV7-7
d_call: TRBD2
cdr3_nt: TGTGCCAGCAGCTTAGCGCGGGGGACTAGCGGGGCCCAAGAGACCCAGTACTTC
cdr3_aa: CASSLARGTSGAQETQYF

clone_size: many
j_call: TRBJ2-3
v_call: TRBV7-2
d_call: .
cdr3_nt: TGTGCCAGCAGCTTAGACAGGGTCACAGATACGCAGTATTTT
cdr3_aa: CASSLDRVTDTQYF

clone_size: many
j_call: TRBJ1-1
v_call: TRBV6-5
d_call: TRBD1
cdr3_nt: TGTGCCAGCAGTACAGGGGCGATAACGAACACTGAAGCTTTCTTT
cdr3_aa: CASSTGAITNTEAFF

clone_size: many
j_call: TRBJ1-2
v_call: TRBV20-1
d_call: TRBD1
cdr3_nt: TGCAGTGCTAGAGAGGACAGGGGGAACTATGGCTACACCTTC
cdr3_aa: CSAREDRGNYGYTF

clone_size: many
j_call: TRBJ2-6
v_call: TRBV5-6
d_call: .
cdr3_nt: TGTGCCAGCAGCTTACTCTCTGGGGCCAACGTCCTGACTTTC
cdr3_aa: CASSLLSGANVLTF

clone_size: many
j_call: TRBJ1-3
v_call: TRBV5-4
d_call: .
cdr3_nt: TGTGCCAGCAGGGAGGGCCTCTCTGGAAACACCATATATTTT
cdr3_aa: CASREGLSGNTIYF

clone_size: many
j_call: TRBJ2-7
v_call: TRBV10-3
d_call: .
cdr3_nt: TGTGCCATCAGTGAGAACAGGGCCGGGGACGAGCAGTACTTC
cdr3_aa: CAISENRAGDEQYF

clone_size: many
j_call: TRBJ2-7
v_call: TRBV3-1
d_call: .
cdr3_nt: TGTGCCAGCAGCCAGAACAGTTACGAGCAGTACTTC
cdr3_aa: CASSQNSYEQYF

clone_size: many
j_call: TRBJ1-5
v_call: TRBV20-1
d_call: .
cdr3_nt: TGCAGTGTAAACCGGGGCTCAGACCGAAATCAGCCCCAGCATTTT
cdr3_aa: CSVNRGSDRNQPQHF

clone_size: many
j_call: TRBJ2-2
v_call: TRBV29-1
d_call: .
cdr3_nt: TGCAGCGTGAGAGGTGTAACCGGGGAGCTGTTTTTT
cdr3_aa: CSVRGVTGELFF

clone_size: many
j_call: TRBJ2-6
v_call: TRBV15
d_call: TRBD2
cdr3_nt: TGTGCCACCAGCAGGAAGCGGGATTTTGGGGCCAACGTCCTGACTTTC
cdr3_aa: CATSRKRDFGANVLTF

clone_size: many
j_call: TRBJ1-1
v_call: TRBV18
d_call: .
cdr3_nt: TGTGCCAGCTCACCAGCCAGTTACACTGAAGCTTTCTTT
cdr3_aa: CASSPASYTEAFF

clone_size: many
j_call: TRBJ2-2
v_call: TRBV5-1
d_call: .
cdr3_nt: TGCGCCAGCAGCTTGGGAGCAGGGGACACCGGGGAGCTGTTTTTT
cdr3_aa: CASSLGAGDTGELFF

clone_size: many
j_call: TRBJ2-7
v_call: TRBV7-2
d_call: .
cdr3_nt: TGTGCCAGCAGCTTAGTCCCCCCCAGAGAGCAGTACTTC
cdr3_aa: CASSLVPPREQYF

clone_size: many
j_call: TRBJ1-1
v_call: TRBV12-3/TRBV12-4
d_call: .
cdr3_nt: TGTGCCAGCAGGCGGACAACCTGGAACACTGAAGCTTTCTTT
cdr3_aa: CASRRTTWNTEAFF

clone_size: many
j_call: TRBJ2-1
v_call: TRBV20-1
d_call: TRBD2
cdr3_nt: TGCAGTGCTAGAGACCTGCGGGAGTTATATGAGCAGTTCTTC
cdr3_aa: CSARDLRELYEQFF

clone_size: many
j_call: TRBJ2-1
v_call: TRBV20-1
d_call: TRBD2
cdr3_nt: TGCAGTGCGGAGGCCGGGACTAGCGGGAGGGCCTCCTACAATGAGCAGTTCTTC
cdr3_aa: CSAEAGTSGRASYNEQFF

clone_size: .
j_call: TRBJ1-6
v_call: TRBV5-1
d_call: TRBD1
cdr3_nt: TGCGCCAACAGTCCTGGGACAGGGCGGGTTGATTCACCCCTCCACTTT
cdr3_aa: CANSPGTGRVDSPLHF

clone_size: many
j_call: TRBJ2-1
v_call: TRBV6-1
d_call: TRBD1
cdr3_nt: TGTGCCAGCAGCGAGACAGGGGCTAAGTTCTTC
cdr3_aa: CASSETGAKFF

clone_size: many
j_call: TRBJ2-3
v_call: TRBV10-3
d_call: .
cdr3_nt: TGTGCCATCAGTGTGGGGTCTAGCACAGATACGCAGTATTTT
cdr3_aa: CAISVGSSTDTQYF

clone_size: many
j_call: TRBJ1-2
v_call: TRBV7-8
d_call: TRBD1
cdr3_nt: TGTGCCAGCAGCCCGGACAGGGTCATCGGCTACACCTTC
cdr3_aa: CASSPDRVIGYTF

clone_size: many
j_call: TRBJ1-6
v_call: TRBV5-1
d_call: .
cdr3_nt: TGCGCCAGCAGCCCAACGGTTGGTAATTCACCCCTCCACTTT
cdr3_aa: CASSPTVGNSPLHF

clone_size: .
j_call: TRBJ2-1
v_call: TRBV30
d_call: .
cdr3_nt: TGTGCCTGGAGTGATGCCCACGAGCAGTTCTTC
cdr3_aa: CAWSDAHEQFF

clone_size: many
j_call: TRBJ1-1
v_call: TRBV3-1
d_call: TRBD1
cdr3_nt: TGTGCCAGCAGCCTACGGACAGGGTTGAACACTGAAGCTTTCTTT
cdr3_aa: CASSLRTGLNTEAFF